This T cell receptor beta chain was retrieved from a study of T cell clones after liver transplantation. As for the study in general: A pre-transplant mixed lymphocyte reaction with TCRbeta sequencing defined graft-donor-reactive clones followed in post-transplant blood. Patients counted as tolerant after at least one year off all immunosuppression, enzymes not exceeding twice normal. Blood was drawn pre-transplant, before withdrawal, and after full or failed withdrawal.

Study conclusions and caveats: Small, mixed patient groups and varying post-transplant times limit these conclusions.

Regarding this clone: Its antigen is undetermined.

Germline assignment: CDR1 MNHEY and CDR2 SMNVEV (reference sequence). The CDR3 covers 16 residues. V shed 3 bases and J 9 bases; nucleotides not matched to a gene: 5. This table comes from immunoSEQ multiplex PCR, and its TCRdb copy is limited to in-frame clones, with some not included. The table records fewer than 7,000 clones, around three quarters of them present only once. The chain carries TRBV27 and TRBJ2-1, with TRBD2 matching over 16 bases. The sample consisted of CD8+ T cells from blood, taken 24 months after liver transplant. This clonotype originated in a human patient who received a liver transplant. Part of the T cells may come from the graft donor. The CDR3 coding sequence is TGTGCCAGCAGTTTGGGACTAGCGGGAGGGCCTGGTGAGCAGTTCTTC. Translated, it gives CASSLGLAGGPGEQFF.